The 21 T cell receptor beta chains reported below all come from one sample, sequenced in a study of control samples from healthy donors and cancer patients. Repertoires were generated with immunoSEQ multiplex PCR, while TCRdb's copy carries only in-frame clones and drops some. The repertoire holds 140,000 or so clones, 91% seen once, with roughly 3.2% in the top ten. The sample consisted of blood. Receptors were obtained from a man in his thirties or forties in good health.

The V call is TRBV3-1 (or the pseudogene TRBV3-2), the J call TRBJ2-1; D is uncertain. V was cut by 4 bases and J by 4 bases, with 2 bases left in between. Germline CDR1 LGHDT, CDR2 YNNKEL (reference sequence). The CDR3 covers 11 residues. The CDR3 protein is CASSLYNEQFF. The CDR3 DNA reads TGTGCCAGCAGCCTATACAATGAGCAGTTCTTC.

This clone was seen more than once but under ten times. J is TRBJ1-6 and V is TRBV19, with D perhaps TRBD1 (5 bases). The CDR3 runs 14 residues. Germline-derived CDR1 and CDR2 are LNHDA and SQIVND (reference sequence). V shed 1 base and J shed 10 bases, with 11 bases lying between them. The CDR3 protein is CASSIGYGGSPLHF. The CDR3 DNA reads as TGTGCCAGTAGTATAGGTTACGGGGGATCACCCCTCCACTTT. The whole variable domain, remainder taken from reference TRBV19 and TRBJ1-6, is DGGITQSPKYLFRKEGQNVTLSCEQNLNHDAMYWYRQDPGQGLRLIYYSQIVNDFQKGDIAEGYSVSREKKESFPLTVTSAQKNPTAFYLCASSIGYGGSPLHFGNGTRLTVT.

The V gene is TRBV7-9, the J gene TRBJ1-2; D is undetermined. V lost 1 base and J lost 8, with 11 bases in between. There are 13 residues in the CDR3. Germline assignment: CDR1 SEHNR and CDR2 FQNEAQ (reference sequence). The CDR3 coding sequence is TGTGCCAGCAGCTTAGGCAATCTCGGAGGCTACACCTTC. It specifies CASSLGNLGGYTF.

The chain joins TRBV7-3 to TRBJ2-1; the D gene could be TRBD1 or TRBD2 (5 bases each). The length of the CDR3 is 15 residues. V gave up 5 bases and J gave up 2 bases, with 13 bases separating them. In germline, CDR1 is SGHTA, CDR2 FQGTGA. The CDR3 here is CASSQSLGAYNEQFF. The DNA for the CDR3 is TGTGCCAGCAGCCAATCACTAGGGGCCTACAATGAGCAGTTCTTC.

The chain has TRBV27 and TRBJ2-7; tentatively, D is TRBD2 (5 bases). Trimming left V 6 bases short and J 7 bases short, with 13 bases between. Germline CDR1 reads MNHEY; CDR2 reads SMNVEV (reference sequence). This CDR3 region has 12 residues. CDR3 sequence: CASSLRTGEQYF. CDR3 nucleotide sequence: TGTGCCAGCAGCCTCCGGACGGGGGAGCAGTACTTC.

J is TRBJ1-1 and V is TRBV5-1, with a weak D call TRBD1 (5 bases). Germline V gene lookup returns CDR1 SGHRS and CDR2 YFSETQ. The CDR3 sequence is 15 residues long. Trimming left V 0 bases short and J 2 bases short, with 11 bases between. CDR3 amino acids: CASSLAQGLNTEAFF. CDR3 coding DNA: TGCGCCAGCAGCTTGGCGCAGGGTCTTAACACTGAAGCTTTCTTT.

The rearrangement uses TRBV2 and TRBJ1-2; TRBD1 matches 9 bases. J lost 2 bases, V lost 2 bases, and 3 bases had no gene match. Germline CDR1 is SNHLY and CDR2 is FYNNEI. The CDR3 length is 15 residues. As DNA, the CDR3 is TGTGCCAGCAGTGAAAGTGGACAGGGGAACTATGGCTACACCTTC. It yields the protein CASSESGQGNYGYTF.

This clone was counted once. The chain joins TRBV6-5 to TRBJ1-6; TRBD1 might be the D (5 bases). Deletions cut 2 bases from V and 10 bases from J, with 6 bases between. Germline V lookup: CDR1 MNHEY, CDR2 SVGAGI. The CDR3 is made up of 12 amino acids. The CDR3 loop reads CASSYRGSPLHF. In DNA, the CDR3 is TGTGCCAGCAGTTACAGGGGATCACCCCTCCACTTT.

The rearrangement joins TRBV3-1 (or the pseudogene TRBV3-2) to TRBJ2-1; 8 nucleotides agree with TRBD1. J was trimmed by 4 bases and V by 4 bases; bases with no gene match: 6. Germline-derived CDR1 and CDR2 are LGHDT and YNNKEL (reference sequence). This CDR3 is built from 15 residues. Here the CDR3 reads CASSPGRGLYNEQFF. As DNA, the CDR3 is TGTGCCAGCAGCCCCGGCAGGGGGCTTTACAATGAGCAGTTCTTC.

This clone appeared once. This rearrangement joins TRBV11-2 to TRBJ1-1; D is unclear. The CDR3 totals 15 residues. Germline V gives CDR1 SGHAT, CDR2 FQNNGV. V dropped 5 bases and J dropped 1 base, with 14 bases sitting between them. This CDR3 is CASSRTGPSNTEAFF. CDR3 bases: TGTGCCAGCAGCCGCACCGGGCCCTCGAACACTGAAGCTTTCTTT.

This chain links TRBV2 with TRBJ2-7; 11 positions agree with TRBD2. Germline V gene lookup returns CDR1 SNHLY and CDR2 FYNNEI. V lost 6 bases and J lost 0; bases outside the gene matches: 7. This CDR3 spans 16 amino acids. The CDR3 DNA follows: TGTGCCAGCAGGAGGGGACTAGCGGCTAACTCCTACGAGCAGTACTTC. Translated: CASRRGLAANSYEQYF.

The chain is built from TRBV6-5 and TRBJ2-7; 7 nucleotides agree with TRBD1. The CDR3 loop spans 12 amino acids. In germline, CDR1 is MNHEY, CDR2 SVGAGI. The V and J ends lost 6 bases and 6 bases, in that order; junction bases with no gene match: 5. CDR3 loop: CASSSDRPEQYF. In DNA form, the CDR3 reads TGTGCCAGCAGCTCGGACAGGCCCGAGCAGTACTTC.

The V call is TRBV5-8, the J call TRBJ1-2, with D unclear. Trimming took off 4 bases at V and 4 bases at J, with 5 bases between the two ends. CDR1 is SGHTS and CDR2 is YDEGEE in the germline V gene. The CDR3 runs 11 residues. This CDR3 is CASSVGYGYTF. The CDR3 bases are TGTGCCAGCAGCGTCGGCTATGGCTACACCTTC. Based on the CDR3 plus reference TRBV5-8 and TRBJ1-2, the full variable domain is EAGVTQSPTHLIKTRGQQATLRCSPISGHTSVYWYQQALGLGLQFLLWYDEGEERNRGNFPPRFSGRQFPNYSSELNVNALELEDSALYLCASSVGYGYTFGSGTRLTVV.

V gene TRBV6-5 combines with J gene TRBJ2-3, with D tentatively TRBD1 (6 bases). With 7 bases removed from V and 0 bases from J, the gap between germline ends came to 8 bases. CDR3 size: 13 residues. Germline assignment: CDR1 MNHEY and CDR2 SVGAGI. Here the CDR3 DNA reads TGTGCCAGCACCGACAGGAGCACAGATACGCAGTATTTT. Its protein product is CASTDRSTDTQYF.

The chain recombines TRBV11-2 with TRBJ1-2; 9 bases map to TRBD1. The CDR3 consists of 15 residues. Trimming removed 5 bases from V and 3 bases from J; junction bases left unmatched: 7. In germline, CDR1 is SGHAT, CDR2 FQNNGV. In DNA, the CDR3 is TGTGCCAGCAGCCCACCCCGGACAGGGGACTATGGCTACACCTTC. Protein product: CASSPPRTGDYGYTF.

The rearrangement joins TRBV4-1 to TRBJ2-3; maybe TRBD1 (5 bases). Germline values: CDR1 MGHRA, CDR2 YSYEKL. V lost 1 base and J lost 2, with 13 bases in between. The CDR3 loop spans 16 amino acids. The CDR3 loop reads CASSQGSRVTTDTQYF. DNA for the CDR3: TGCGCCAGCAGCCAAGGGTCCAGGGTAACCACAGATACGCAGTATTTT.

The V call is TRBV27, the J call TRBJ2-1; D is possibly TRBD2 (7 bases). The V and J ends lost 3 bases and 15 bases respectively, with 15 bases between them. From germline, CDR1 is MNHEY and CDR2 SMNVEV (reference sequence). CDR3 size: 12 residues. Here the CDR3 reads CASSLGGGRPFF. The DNA for the CDR3 is TGTGCCAGCAGTTTGGGGGGGGGCAGGCCGTTCTTC.

The rearrangement joins TRBV25-1 to TRBJ2-3, with no clear D. CDR3 length equals 14 residues. The V and J ends lost 1 base and 0 bases respectively, with 5 bases between them. Germline-derived CDR1 and CDR2 are MGHDK and SYGVNS. CDR3 sequence: CASSESESTDTQYF. The CDR3 DNA reads TGTGCCAGCAGTGAATCTGAAAGCACAGATACGCAGTATTTT.

This clone was recorded once. The chain joins TRBV12-3 or TRBV12-4 to TRBJ1-2; no firm D call. The CDR3 has 12 amino acids. Trimming left V 2 bases short and J 4 bases short, with 5 bases between. In nucleotides, the CDR3 is TGTGCCAGCAGTTTATCGGCCTATGGCTACACCTTC. The encoded protein is CASSLSAYGYTF.

V gene TRBV5-6 combines with J gene TRBJ2-1; 7 bases agree with TRBD2. The CDR3 totals 12 residues. The V and J ends lost 2 bases and 8 bases, in that order; junction bases with no gene match: 1. The germline gives CDR1 SGHDT, CDR2 YYEEEE. CDR3 nucleotide sequence: TGTGCCAGCAGCTTTAGCGGGTATGAGCAGTTCTTC. It codes for CASSFSGYEQFF.

The genes are TRBV21-1 and TRBJ1-4; TRBD1, the D gene given by the table, was not confirmed from the DNA. TRBV21-1 counts as a pseudogene. CDR3 length: 15 residues. CDR3 sequence: CASSNWDRGDEKLFF. Here the CDR3 DNA reads TGTGCCAGCAGCAACTGGGACAGGGGAGATGAAAAACTGTTTTTT.